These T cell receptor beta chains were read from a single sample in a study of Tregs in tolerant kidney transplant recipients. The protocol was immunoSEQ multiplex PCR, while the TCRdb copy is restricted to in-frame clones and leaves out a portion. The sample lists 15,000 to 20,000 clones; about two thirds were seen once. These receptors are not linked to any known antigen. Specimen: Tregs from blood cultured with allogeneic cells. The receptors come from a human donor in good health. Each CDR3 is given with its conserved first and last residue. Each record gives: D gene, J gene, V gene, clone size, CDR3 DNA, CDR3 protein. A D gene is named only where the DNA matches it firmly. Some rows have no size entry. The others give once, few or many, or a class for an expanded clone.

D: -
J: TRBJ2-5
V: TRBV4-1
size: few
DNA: TGCGCCAGCAGCCTCGAAGGCGGAGAGACCCAGTACTTC
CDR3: CASSLEGGETQYF

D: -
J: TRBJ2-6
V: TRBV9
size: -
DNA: TGTGCCAGCTCCTTTCCCGGGATCCGAATCTCTGGGGCCAACGTCCTGACTTTC
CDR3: CASSFPGIRISGANVLTF

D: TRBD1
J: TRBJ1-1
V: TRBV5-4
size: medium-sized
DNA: TGTGCCAGCAGCGTTGACAGGGTAAGAACTGAAGCTTTCTTT
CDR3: CASSVDRVRTEAFF

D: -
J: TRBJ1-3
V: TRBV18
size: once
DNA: TGTGCCAGCTCACCTCCCGGCGGGGCGCTGGGTGACACCATATATTTT
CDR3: CASSPPGGALGDTIYF

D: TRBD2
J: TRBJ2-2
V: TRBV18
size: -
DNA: TGTGCCAGCTCACAACGACTAGCGCGAGAACTGAACACCGGGGAGCTGTTTTTT
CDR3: CASSQRLARELNTGELFF

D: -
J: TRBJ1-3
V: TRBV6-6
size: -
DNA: TGTGCCAGCAGTCCTACCCCAAACACCATATATTTT
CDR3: CASSPTPNTIYF

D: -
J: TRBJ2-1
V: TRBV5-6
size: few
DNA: TGTGCCAGCAGCTCGGTCGACTTATCCTACAATGAGCAGTTCTTC
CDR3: CASSSVDLSYNEQFF

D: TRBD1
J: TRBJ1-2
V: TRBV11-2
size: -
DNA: TGTGCCAGCAGCACTCGGACAGGAGCTAACTATGGCTACACCTTC
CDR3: CASSTRTGANYGYTF

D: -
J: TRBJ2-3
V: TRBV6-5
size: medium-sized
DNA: TGTGCCACATCCCGCCGGGGAGATACGCAGTATTTT
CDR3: CATSRRGDTQYF

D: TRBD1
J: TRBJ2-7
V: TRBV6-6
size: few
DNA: TGTGCCAGTGGACAGGGGGGAGGCTACGAGCAGTACTTC
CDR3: CASGQGGGYEQYF

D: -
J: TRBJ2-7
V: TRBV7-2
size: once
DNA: TGTGCCAGCAGTAATCCCGAGAGCGAGCAGTACTTC
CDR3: CASSNPESEQYF

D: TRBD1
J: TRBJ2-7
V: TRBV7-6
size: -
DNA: TGTGCCAGCAGCTTAGCGCCCGGACAGGGGCTTAGGTTC
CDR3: CASSLAPGQGLRF

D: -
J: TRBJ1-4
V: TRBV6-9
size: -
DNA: TGTGCCAGCAGTTTGGGGATTTGGGAAAAACTGTTTTTT
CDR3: CASSLGIWEKLFF

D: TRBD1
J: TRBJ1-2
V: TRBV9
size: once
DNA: TGTGCCAGCAGCGCCCACGACAGGGTCGTAGTGCGTGGCTACACCTTC
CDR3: CASSAHDRVVVRGYTF

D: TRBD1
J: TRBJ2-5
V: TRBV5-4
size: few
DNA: TGTGCCAGCAGCCTACCCGGACAGGGCCAAGAGACCCAGTACTTC
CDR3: CASSLPGQGQETQYF

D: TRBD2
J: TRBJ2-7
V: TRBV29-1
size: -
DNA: TGCAGCGTTCGGGGACTAGCGGAAACATCCTACGAGCAGTACTTC
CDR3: CSVRGLAETSYEQYF

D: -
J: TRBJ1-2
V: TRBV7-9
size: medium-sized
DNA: TGTGCCAGCAGCTTAGCGACAGGACTTAACTATGGCTACACCTTC
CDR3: CASSLATGLNYGYTF

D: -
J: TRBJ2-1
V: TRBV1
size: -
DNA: TGCACCAGCAGTTGGCCGGGTTACAATGAGCAGTTCTTC
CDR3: CTSSWPGYNEQFF

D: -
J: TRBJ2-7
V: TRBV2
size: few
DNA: TGTGCCAGCAGTGAAAGGGCAGGGGCCCAGTACTTC
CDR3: CASSERAGAQYF

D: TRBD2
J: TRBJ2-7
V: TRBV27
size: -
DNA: TGTGCCAGCAGTTTAAGGGGGGGGGAATTGACTAGCGGCCACGAGCAGTACTTC
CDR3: CASSLRGGELTSGHEQYF

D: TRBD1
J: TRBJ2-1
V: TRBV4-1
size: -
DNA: TGCGCCAGCAGTCAAGAGCCCGCGCCAAGACAGGGTCCGGTGTCGTTCTTC
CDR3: CASSQEPAPRQGPVSFF

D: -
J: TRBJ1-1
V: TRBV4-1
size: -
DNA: TGCGCCAGCAGCCAAGAGTGGGGGGTCGAAGCTTTCTTT
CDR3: CASSQEWGVEAFF

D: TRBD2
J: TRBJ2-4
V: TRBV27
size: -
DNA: TGTGCCAGCAGCCGCGGGGGTGGCGAAAACATTCAGTACTTC
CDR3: CASSRGGGENIQYF

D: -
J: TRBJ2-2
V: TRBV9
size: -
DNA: TGTGCCAGCATCCGTGATGTAGGGAGCGGGGAGCTGTTTTTT
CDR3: CASIRDVGSGELFF

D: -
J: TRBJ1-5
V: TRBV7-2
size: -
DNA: TGTGCCAGCAGCTTAGATAGCAGGGATCAGCCCCAGCATTTT
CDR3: CASSLDSRDQPQHF

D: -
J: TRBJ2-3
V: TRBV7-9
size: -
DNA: TGTGCCAGCAGCTTAGACGTAGGCGGCACAGATACGCAGTATTTT
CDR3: CASSLDVGGTDTQYF

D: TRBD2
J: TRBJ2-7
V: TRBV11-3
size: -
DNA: TGTGCCAGCAGCTTAAGGGGAGGGCATGGCGAGCAGTACTTC
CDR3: CASSLRGGHGEQYF

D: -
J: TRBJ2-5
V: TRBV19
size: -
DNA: TGTGCCAGTAGTACCCCAAACCAAGAGACCCAGTACTTC
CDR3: CASSTPNQETQYF

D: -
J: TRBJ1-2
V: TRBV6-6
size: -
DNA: TGTGCCAGCAGCAGTCAAGGTTATGGCTATGGCTACACCTTC
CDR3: CASSSQGYGYGYTF

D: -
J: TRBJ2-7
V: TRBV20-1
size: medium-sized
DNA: TGCAGTGCGGGCAGGGGTGACGAGCAGTACTTC
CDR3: CSAGRGDEQYF

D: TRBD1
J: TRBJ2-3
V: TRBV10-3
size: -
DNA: TGTGCCATACGGGACAGAAGCTTCACAGATACGCAGTATTTT
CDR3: CAIRDRSFTDTQYF

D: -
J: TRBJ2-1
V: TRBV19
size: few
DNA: TGTGCCAGTAGTATGATTTTCTTCCTTTTCTTCCTTCGATCGGAGTACAATGAGCAGTTCTTC
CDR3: CASSMIFFLFFLRSEYNEQFF

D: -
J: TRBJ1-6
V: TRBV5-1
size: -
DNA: TGCGCCAGCAGTCAAGGGCGGGGAAATTATAATTCACCCCTCCACTTT
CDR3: CASSQGRGNYNSPLHF